Below are 20 T cell receptor beta chains sequenced from a single sample in a study of beta chain features in type 1 diabetes. Expressed TCRB transcripts were sequenced after all isolated RNA was converted to cDNA. Repertoires were generated with immunoSEQ multiplex PCR, while TCRdb's copy carries only in-frame clones and drops some. The sample contains 600,000 to 650,000 clones, around 15% of which appear only once. The sample was naive CD4+ T cells from blood. These receptors all come from a man aged 18 to 29 in good health.

This chain uses TRBV28 with TRBJ2-7; 8 positions match TRBD2. The length of the CDR3 is 14 residues. Germline loops: CDR1 MDHEN, CDR2 SYDVKM. The ends lost 8 bases at V and 5 bases at J; junction bases unmatched: 11. The CDR3 DNA reads TGTGCCAGCCAAAGAGGCGGGGGGCGGAACGAGCAGTACTTC. As protein: CASQRGGGRNEQYF.

This clone was seen a few times. The chain couples TRBV4-1 to TRBJ2-1; TRBD2 matches at 10 bases. The ends lost 3 bases at V and 3 bases at J; junction bases unmatched: 11. CDR1 and CDR2 (germline): MGHRA, YSYEKL. This CDR3 region has 18 residues. DNA of the CDR3: TGCGCCAGCAGCCACCCCGGACTAGCGGCCCGTAACTACAATGAGCAGTTCTTC. Translation gives CASSHPGLAARNYNEQFF.

V is TRBV27 and J is TRBJ1-4, with D possibly matching TRBD1 (5 bases). Looked up from germline, CDR1 is MNHEY and CDR2 is SMNVEV (reference sequence). V lost 5 bases and J 0 bases, leaving 19 bases between the germline ends. The CDR3 has 18 amino acids. Here the CDR3 reads CASSPQENRGTTNEKLFF. CDR3 in DNA: TGTGCCAGCAGTCCACAGGAGAATAGGGGTACAACTAATGAAAAACTGTTTTTT.

This clone occurred a few times. The rearrangement uses TRBV5-1 and TRBJ1-2, with 8 positions matching TRBD1. Germline CDR1 reads SGHRS; CDR2 reads YFSETQ. V dropped 4 bases and J dropped 3; count of bases not matched to a gene: 8. CDR3 size: 15 residues. The CDR3 loop is CASSLGTGLDYGYTF. CDR3 bases: TGCGCCAGCAGCCTCGGGACAGGCCTTGACTATGGCTACACCTTC.

This clone was found a few times. The chain uses TRBV11-2 and TRBJ2-1; 7 positions agree with TRBD1. The V gene end was trimmed by 5 bases and the J gene end by 8 bases; junction bases not matched to a gene: 15. This CDR3 is built from 16 residues. Germline CDR1 is SGHAT and CDR2 is FQNNGV. For the CDR3, the DNA is TGTGCCAGCAGCCACCGACAGGGACGGGCGCCCTATGAGCAGTTCTTC. It specifies CASSHRQGRAPYEQFF. The full variable domain, rest sourced from reference TRBV11-2 and TRBJ2-1, is EAGVAQSPRYKIIEKRQSVAFWCNPISGHATLYWYQQILGQGPKLLIQFQNNGVVDDSQLPKDRFSAERLKGVDSTLKIQPAKLEDSAVYLCASSHRQGRAPYEQFFGPGTRLTVL.

Only a few counts were recorded for this clone. The rearrangement links TRBV5-4 to TRBJ2-5; 11 bases are a match to TRBD2. Germline V lookup: CDR1 SGHNT, CDR2 YYREEE (reference sequence). The CDR3 runs 15 residues. The V segment lost 5 bases and the J segment 2 bases; nucleotides outside the gene matches: 5. The CDR3 protein is CASRIAGGGQETQYF. CDR3 DNA sequence: TGTGCCAGCAGAATAGCGGGGGGGGGTCAAGAGACCCAGTACTTC.

This chain connects TRBV18 to TRBJ2-5; D possibly uses TRBD1 or TRBD2 (6 bases each). The V gene lost 5 bases and the J gene lost 5 bases, with 12 bases spanning the gap. Germline V gives CDR1 KGHSH, CDR2 LQKENI. This CDR3 has 13 residues. For the CDR3, the DNA is TGTGCCAGCTCAGCCGGGGGCGGTGAGACCCAGTACTTC. It codes for CASSAGGGETQYF.

In this sample, this clone turned up a few times. J is TRBJ1-5 and V is TRBV2; D remains ambiguous. The germline V gene has CDR1 SNHLY and CDR2 FYNNEI. V was cut by 4 bases and J by 7 bases, with 11 bases left in between. CDR3 length: 13 amino acids. CDR3 residues: CASSGLPGQPQHF. CDR3 coding DNA: TGTGCCAGCAGTGGGCTACCCGGGCAGCCCCAGCATTTT. The full variable domain, with the rest looked up from reference TRBV2 and TRBJ1-5, is EPEVTQTPSHQVTQMGQEVILRCVPISNHLYFYWYRQILGQKVEFLVSFYNNEISEKSEIFDDQFSVERPDGSNFTLKIRSTKLEDSAMYFCASSGLPGQPQHFGDGTRLSIL.

The gene calls are TRBV4-3 and TRBJ1-6; D unclear. V gave up 2 bases and J gave up 5 bases, with 10 bases separating them. Germline V gene sequence: CDR1 LGHNA, CDR2 YSLEER. This CDR3 is 15 amino acids long. CDR3 nucleotides: TGCGCCAGCAGCCAATTAAAGGGTGATAATTCACCCCTCCACTTT. Protein: CASSQLKGDNSPLHF.

This chain uses TRBV9 with TRBJ2-1; D ambiguous. The CDR3 is made up of 15 amino acids. The V end was cut by 4 bases, the J end by 1 base, with 12 bases between. Germline loops: CDR1 SGDLS, CDR2 YYNGEE. The CDR3 loop reads CASSTRTESYNEQFF. In DNA, the CDR3 is TGTGCCAGCAGCACCAGGACGGAATCCTACAATGAGCAGTTCTTC.

This clone was found a few times. The genes are TRBV10-3 and TRBJ2-5; TRBD2 matches at 11 bases. Trimming removed 6 bases from V and 5 bases from J; junction bases left unmatched: 8. CDR3 length: 15 amino acids. Germline assignment: CDR1 ENHRY and CDR2 SYGVKD. CDR3 amino acids: CAISDASGRRETQYF. The CDR3 coding sequence is TGTGCCATCAGCGACGCTAGCGGGAGGCGTGAGACCCAGTACTTC.

This chain uses TRBV9 with TRBJ2-1; D is ambiguous. V was shortened by 0 bases and J by 10 bases, with 14 bases between the two germline ends. CDR3 length: 14 amino acids. Germline V gene data show CDR1 as SGDLS and CDR2 as YYNGEE. The CDR3 DNA reads as TGTGCCAGCAGCGTAGCGGCGCTTTCAGGCGAGCAGTTCTTC. Translated, it gives CASSVAALSGEQFF.

In this sample, this clone turned up once. The V gene is TRBV6-5, the J gene TRBJ1-6; TRBD1 is a possible D gene (6 bases). The germline V gene encodes CDR1 MNHEY and CDR2 SVGAGI. Trimming left V 6 bases short and J 6 bases short, with 15 bases between. This CDR3 comprises 15 residues. CDR3 coding DNA: TGTGCCAGCAGCTTAACAGGGAGCGGTAATTCACCCCTCCACTTT. This gives the protein CASSLTGSGNSPLHF.

V gene TRBV28 combines with J gene TRBJ2-7; perhaps D is TRBD1 or TRBD2 (6 bases each). Per the germline V gene, CDR1 is MDHEN and CDR2 is SYDVKM. The CDR3 covers 13 residues. Trimming left V 7 bases short and J 4 bases short, with 14 bases between. The chain's CDR3 is CASIERGDYEQYF. CDR3 nucleotide sequence: TGTGCCAGCATCGAGAGGGGGGATTACGAGCAGTACTTC.

This clone was seen a few times. The V gene is TRBV11-1, the J gene TRBJ2-5; D remains unclear. Germline values: CDR1 SGHAT, CDR2 FQDESV (reference sequence). Trimming cost V 0 bases and J 2 bases, with 10 bases left between them. CDR3 length: 15 residues. CDR3 residues: CASSLAPIGQETQYF. The DNA for the CDR3 is TGTGCCAGCAGCTTAGCCCCGATAGGGCAAGAGACCCAGTACTTC.

This clone has just a few counts. This chain uses TRBV11-1 with TRBJ2-3, with D perhaps matching TRBD1 (6 bases). Germline lookup yields CDR1 SGHAT and CDR2 FQDESV (reference sequence). V shed 1 base and J shed 4 bases, with 12 bases lying between them. The CDR3 runs 15 residues. The DNA of the CDR3 is TGTGCCAGCAGCTTAGAGGGCAGGGGCCCAGATACGCAGTATTTT. This gives the protein CASSLEGRGPDTQYF.

CDR3 in DNA: TGTGCCAGCAGCGTAAGGGGGGACAGGGCCAACTATGGCTACACCTTC. As protein: CASSVRGDRANYGYTF. The chain carries TRBV9 and TRBJ1-2; 9 bases are shared with TRBD1. CDR3 length: 16 residues. Unmatched junction bases numbered 6, after V lost 1 base and J lost 2 bases. Looked up from germline, CDR1 is SGDLS and CDR2 is YYNGEE.

The chain joins TRBV12-5 to TRBJ2-5; 13 bases match TRBD2. This CDR3 is 17 amino acids long. With V trimmed by 1 base and J by 5 bases, 7 bases remained unmatched. The V gene's germline CDR1 is LGHNT and CDR2 FRNRAP. CDR3 coding DNA: TGTGCTAGTGGTTTGGGGGGACTAGCGGGATCGGTGGAGACCCAGTACTTC. It encodes CASGLGGLAGSVETQYF. Looking up the rest from reference TRBV12-5 and TRBJ2-5 gives the full variable domain: DARVTQTPRHKVTEMGQEVTMRCQPILGHNTVFWYRQTMMQGLELLAYFRNRAPLDDSGMPKDRFSAEMPDATLATLKIQPSEPRDSAVYFCASGLGGLAGSVETQYFGPGTRLLVL.

J is TRBJ2-3 and V is TRBV7-2, with TRBD2 matching 7 bases. The CDR3 loop spans 17 amino acids. Looked up from germline, CDR1 is SGHTA and CDR2 is FQGNSA. J gave up 2 bases and V 5 bases, and 13 bases lay outside the gene matches. CDR3 sequence reads: CASSQSWLAAFTDTQYF. The DNA for the CDR3 is TGTGCCAGCAGCCAATCTTGGCTAGCGGCGTTCACAGATACGCAGTATTTT.

This clone was counted only a few times. The chain couples TRBV11-2 to TRBJ1-1; a weak D match, TRBD1 (5 bases). CDR1 SGHAT and CDR2 FQNNGV come from the germline V gene. The CDR3 totals 13 residues. Deletions cut 5 bases from V and 6 bases from J, with 13 bases between. CDR3 DNA sequence: TGTGCCAGCAGCCCGGACCCCAGGGCTGAAGCTTTCTTT. It translates to CASSPDPRAEAFF.